This T cell receptor beta chain was captured by sequencing in a study of blood T cell repertoires in COVID-19. The V gene end was trimmed by 4 bases and the J gene end by 0 bases; junction bases not matched to a gene: 4. Per germline, CDR1 SGHVS and CDR2 FQNEAQ. CDR3 size: 16 residues. TCRdb's copy holds only in-frame clones and misses some; the assay was immunoSEQ multiplex PCR. The sample lists 60,000 to 85,000 clones, 70% to 90% occurring once. The sequencing input was peripheral blood. The chain is built from TRBV7-8 and TRBJ2-1, with 9 bases fitting TRBD2. This clonotype was sampled from an older woman with acute or convalescent COVID-19. The CDR3 DNA follows: TGTGCCAGCAGCTCGCGCGGGGGGGCCTCCTACAATGAGCAGTTCTTC. This translates into CASSSRGGASYNEQFF.